This record covers a single T cell receptor beta chain. The sample comes from a study of cytomegalovirus exposure and HLA in healthy donors. Germline V gives CDR1 MDHEN, CDR2 SYDVKM. With 7 bases clipped from V and 3 bases from J, the junction kept 10 bases outside the gene matches. There are 15 residues in the CDR3. With 60 Vbeta and 13 Jbeta primers, the PCR was carried out. Only in-frame clones appear in the TCRdb table, and some are missing; sequencing was by immunoSEQ multiplex PCR. Among a few hundred thousand clones listed, around 83% were seen once. The chain uses TRBV28 and TRBJ2-5; 8 bases fit TRBD2. This TCR came from a girl aged 5-17 years in good health and CMV-seronegative. Sequenced: PBMCs. The CDR3 coding sequence is TGTGCCAGCATCCCGGGGGGGGTCGTGAAAGAGACCCAGTACTTC. Its protein is CASIPGGVVKETQYF.